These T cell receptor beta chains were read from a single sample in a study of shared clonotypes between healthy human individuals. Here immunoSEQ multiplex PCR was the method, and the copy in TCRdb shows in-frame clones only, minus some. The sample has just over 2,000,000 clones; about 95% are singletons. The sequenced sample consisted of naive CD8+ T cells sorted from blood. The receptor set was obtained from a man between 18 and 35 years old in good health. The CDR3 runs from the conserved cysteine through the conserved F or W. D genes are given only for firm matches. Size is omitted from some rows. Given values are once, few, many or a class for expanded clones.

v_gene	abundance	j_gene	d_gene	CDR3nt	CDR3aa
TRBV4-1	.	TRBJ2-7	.	TGCGCCAGCAGCCCCAAGGACACCTACGAGCAGTACTTC	CASSPKDTYEQYF
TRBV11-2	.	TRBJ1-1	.	TGTGCCAGCAGCTTAACCAGGGTAACGGGTGACACTGAAGCTTTCTTT	CASSLTRVTGDTEAFF
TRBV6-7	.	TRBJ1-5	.	TGTGCCAGCAGCCTTCCAACACGTCACCTGTATCAAGGAGATGAGCCCCAGCATTTT	CASSLPTRHLYQGDEPQHF
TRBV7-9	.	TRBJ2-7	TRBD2	TGTGCCAGCAGTAAGGGACTAGCGGGAGGGCCTGATTACTACGAGCAGTACTTC	CASSKGLAGGPDYYEQYF
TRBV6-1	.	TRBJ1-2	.	TGTGCCAGCAGTGAATGGTCACCGATCTATGGCTACACCTTC	CASSEWSPIYGYTF
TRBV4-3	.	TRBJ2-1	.	TGCGCCAGCAGCCAAGATTCCCGCTCCAATGAGCAGTTCTTC	CASSQDSRSNEQFF
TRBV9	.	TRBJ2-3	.	TGTGCCAGCAGCGTAGTTCTCGCCCCAGATACGCAGTATTTT	CASSVVLAPDTQYF
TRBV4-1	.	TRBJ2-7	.	TGCGCCAGCAGCCAAGAAGGGGACTCCTACGAGCAGTACTTC	CASSQEGDSYEQYF
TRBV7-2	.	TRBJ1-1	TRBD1	TGTGCCAGCAGCTTAGAAGGGGGCGGCACTGAAGCTTTCTTT	CASSLEGGGTEAFF
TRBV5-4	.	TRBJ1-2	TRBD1	TGTGCCAGCAGCCTACATTTAATCGGGACAGGTTACTATGGCTACACCTTC	CASSLHLIGTGYYGYTF
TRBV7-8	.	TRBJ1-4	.	TGTGCCAGCAGCTTGGGGAGGGGAAGGGGGAATGAAAAACTGTTTTTT	CASSLGRGRGNEKLFF
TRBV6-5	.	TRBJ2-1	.	TGTGCCAGCAGTTACGGACAGGCGGGGAACAATGAGCAGTTCTTC	CASSYGQAGNNEQFF
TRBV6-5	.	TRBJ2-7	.	TGTGCCAGCAGTTACCCCGGGTCCTACGAGCAGTACTTC	CASSYPGSYEQYF
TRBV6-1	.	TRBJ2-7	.	TGTGCCACCGGGTACTCCCGGGACACGGGCGAGCAGTACTTC	CATGYSRDTGEQYF
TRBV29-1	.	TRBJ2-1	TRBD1	TGCAGCGTTGTCCGGGACAGCTACAATGAGCAGTTCTTC	CSVVRDSYNEQFF
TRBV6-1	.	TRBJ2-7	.	TGTGCCAGCAGGGGACGGCAATCTCCCGCGGAGCAGTACTTC	CASRGRQSPAEQYF
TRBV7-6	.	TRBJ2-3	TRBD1	TGTGCCAGCAGCTTAGCGGCCCCCGGGACAGGGAAGGACACAGATACGCAGTATTTT	CASSLAAPGTGKDTDTQYF
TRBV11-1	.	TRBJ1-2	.	TGTGCCAGCAGCCCGGGACCCTATGGCTACACCTTC	CASSPGPYGYTF
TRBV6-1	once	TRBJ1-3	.	TGTGCCAGCAGTGAAGTAATATCAGGATGGACCATATATTTT	CASSEVISGWTIYF
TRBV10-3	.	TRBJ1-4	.	TGTGCCATCATACCGCCTGCAACTAATGAAAAACTGTTTTTT	CAIIPPATNEKLFF
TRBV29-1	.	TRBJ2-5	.	TGCAGCGTCTCTATCGGTTCTCCGGGGGAGAGGCAGTACTTC	CSVSIGSPGERQYF
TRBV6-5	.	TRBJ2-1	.	TGTGCCAGCAGTTCCTTAGCCTCCTACAATGAGCAGTTCTTC	CASSSLASYNEQFF
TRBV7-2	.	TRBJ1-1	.	TGTGCCAGCAGCCCCTCAAGAGGGGTGAAGTTCGCTGAAGCTTTCTTT	CASSPSRGVKFAEAFF
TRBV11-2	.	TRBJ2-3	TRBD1	TGTGCCAGCAGCTTAGCTGACAGGGGCCCCCGGGTCAGCACAGATACGCAGTATTTT	CASSLADRGPRVSTDTQYF
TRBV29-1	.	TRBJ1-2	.	TGCAGCGTTGAATCAGACACGAACTATGGCTACACCTTC	CSVESDTNYGYTF
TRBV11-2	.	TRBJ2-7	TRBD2	TGTGCCAGCAGCTTATCTAGCGGGGCGAGCTCCTACGAGCAGTACTTC	CASSLSSGASSYEQYF
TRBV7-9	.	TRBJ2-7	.	TGTGCCAGCACCCTGGGACAAAGCGAGCAGTACTTC	CASTLGQSEQYF
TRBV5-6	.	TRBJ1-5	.	TGTGCCAGCAGCTTGGCAGGGTACAATCAGCCCCAGCATTTT	CASSLAGYNQPQHF
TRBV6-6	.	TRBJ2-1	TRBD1	TGTGCCAGCAGACCCACAGGGGATGAGCAGTTCTTC	CASRPTGDEQFF
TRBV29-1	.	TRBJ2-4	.	TGCAGCGTTGGAGCAGGGGCCAAAAACATTCAGTACTTC	CSVGAGAKNIQYF
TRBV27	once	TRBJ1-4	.	TGTGCCAGCACCCCCTGGGGGGGGAATTTTGAAAAACTGTTTTTT	CASTPWGGNFEKLFF
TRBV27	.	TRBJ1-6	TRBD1	TGTGCCAGCAGTCAAGGGACAGGGAATTCACCCCTCCACTTT	CASSQGTGNSPLHF
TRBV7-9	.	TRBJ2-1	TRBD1	TGTGCCAGCAGCATAGGGGTGGGACAGGGGCCTCACAATGAGCAGTTCTTC	CASSIGVGQGPHNEQFF